One and the same sample provided the 6 T cell receptor beta chains below, sequenced in a study of naive and memory T cell subsets. An equimolar mix of two oligonucleotides served as the beta constant-region primer for TRBC1 and TRBC2. TCRdb reprocessed the UMI-ligation and nested PCR reads via MiXCR and lists one record per CDR3 protein. The data show thousands of distinct CDR3 sequences, approximately 7.5% seen once. The sequencing sample was made of CD4+ TEMRA cells from blood. Described subset: effector memory re-expressing CD45RA, CD45RA+ CD27-. These receptor sequences come from a human donor in good health.

At least ten counts were recorded for this clonotype. The rearrangement joins TRBV5-6 to TRBJ1-3; D not resolved. The V gene lost 0 bases and the J gene lost 0 bases, with 4 bases spanning the gap. CDR3 size: 14 residues. Germline V gives CDR1 SGHDT, CDR2 YYEEEE. The CDR3 reads CASSLAGSGNTIYF. The CDR3 nucleotides are TGTGCCAGCAGCTTGGCGGGCTCTGGAAACACCATATATTTT.

Ten or more counts support this clonotype. The chain recombines TRBV6-5 with TRBJ2-7; 10 bases align to TRBD1. CDR1 is MNHEY and CDR2 is SVGAGI in the germline V gene. Trimming cost V 9 bases and J 1 base; bases outside gene matches: 6. There are 14 residues in the CDR3. CDR3 region: CARIPGQGSYEQYF. CDR3 bases: TGTGCCAGGATTCCGGGACAGGGGTCCTACGAGCAGTACTTC.

This clonotype was recorded many times. The chain carries TRBV5-4 and TRBJ2-1, with 8 bases lining up with TRBD2. Germline assignment: CDR1 SGHNT and CDR2 YYREEE (reference sequence). The CDR3 contains 16 residues. Trimming took 0 bases from V and 8 from J; bases not matched to a gene: 10. CDR3: CASSLVSLALADEQFF. CDR3 sequence (DNA): TGTGCCAGCAGCTTGGTTTCCCTAGCACTAGCGGATGAGCAGTTCTTC.

Ten or more counts support this clonotype. The rearrangement uses TRBV6-5 and TRBJ2-1; the match to TRBD2 covers 7 bases. V was clipped by 0 bases and J by 3 bases; unmatched bases: 2. This CDR3 contains 15 residues. Per germline, CDR1 MNHEY and CDR2 SVGAGI. CDR3 sequence (DNA): TGTGCCAGCAGTTACTCCCTAGCGGACTACAATGAGCAGTTCTTC. Amino acids: CASSYSLADYNEQFF.

This clonotype was seen a handful of times. The chain employs TRBV4-1 and TRBJ1-3, with 8 bases aligning to TRBD1. In germline, CDR1 is MGHRA, CDR2 YSYEKL. With V trimmed by 4 bases and J by 0 bases, 11 bases remained unmatched. The CDR3 sequence is 18 residues long. CDR3 DNA sequence: TGCGCCAGCAGCCCCGGGACAGGCTCCTTAAGCTCTGGAAACACCATATATTTT. As protein: CASSPGTGSLSSGNTIYF.

This clonotype was observed at least ten times. The chain uses TRBV5-1 and TRBJ2-1; 9 nucleotides line up with TRBD1. Germline assignment: CDR1 SGHRS and CDR2 YFSETQ. V was clipped by 4 bases and J by 9 bases; unmatched bases: 11. The CDR3 is made up of 15 amino acids. The CDR3 DNA sequence: TGCGCCAGCAGCACCCGGACAGGGGCCCTGAGTGAGCAGTTCTTC. Encoded protein: CASSTRTGALSEQFF. Full variable domain (outside the CDR3, taken from reference TRBV5-1 and TRBJ2-1): KAGVTQTPRYLIKTRGQQVTLSCSPISGHRSVSWYQQTPGQGLQFLFEYFSETQRNKGNFPGRFSGRQFSNSRSEMNVSTLELGDSALYLCASSTRTGALSEQFFGPGTRLTVL.